Sequencing of this T cell receptor beta chain was carried out in a study of T cell changes during pregnancy in multiple sclerosis. Libraries were prepared by immunoSEQ multiplex PCR; TCRdb keeps only in-frame clonotypes and omits some of them. The sample includes around 50,000 clones, 92% seen only once; the top ten take 0.61%. The material was CD4+ T cells from peripheral blood mononuclear cells, obtained after pregnancy. The sequence was collected from a female donor in good health, enrolled as a control in a pregnancy study.

The DNA for the CDR3 is TGTGCCAGCAGGCAGGGAGGATCAAACACCGGGGAGCTGTTTTTT. This translates into CASRQGGSNTGELFF. V gene TRBV6-1 combines with J gene TRBJ2-2; D possibly corresponds to TRBD2 (6 bases). The CDR3 is 15 amino acids. V lost 6 bases and J lost 2, with 13 bases in between. Germline CDR1 and CDR2: MNHNS and SASEGT.